Each of the 20 T cell receptor beta chains below was sequenced from the same sample in a study of blood T cell repertoires in COVID-19 (dated by TCRdb to 2020 to 2022). Receptor libraries were prepared by the immunoSEQ multiplex PCR assay. The source is immuneACCESS, and TCRdb retained only in-frame sequences with V and J called. Part of the clones is not carried over; for the studies checked, unresolved V genes explain less than half of this, and the remainder is unexplained. The sample has around 260,000 clones on record, over 65% of them singletons. The leading ten clones occupy under 5.5% of the sample. The material sequenced was peripheral blood. Receptors were obtained from a man between 60 and 75 years old who had recovered from COVID-19.

This clone occurred once. This sequence joins TRBV5-5 and TRBJ1-5; 7 bases are shared with TRBD1. V was clipped by 2 bases and J by 6 bases; unmatched bases: 8. The V gene's germline CDR1 is SGHKS and CDR2 YYEKEE (reference sequence). CDR3 length equals 15 residues. The CDR3 is CASSFVPTGVQPQHF. Here the CDR3 DNA reads TGTGCCAGCAGCTTCGTACCAACAGGGGTTCAGCCCCAGCATTTT. Drawing the rest from reference TRBV5-5 and TRBJ1-5, the complete variable domain is DAGVTQSPTHLIKTRGQQVTLRCSPISGHKSVSWYQQVLGQGPQFIFQYYEKEERGRGNFPDRFSARQFPNYSSELNVNALLLGDSALYLCASSFVPTGVQPQHFGDGTRLSIL.

This chain joins TRBV11-2 and TRBJ1-1; maybe TRBD1 (5 bases). This CDR3 spans 14 amino acids. V was pared by 6 bases and J by 5 bases, with 16 bases between. Germline assignment: CDR1 SGHAT and CDR2 FQNNGV. CDR3 region: CASRLQAHETEAFF. For the CDR3, the DNA is TGTGCCAGCAGACTACAGGCGCATGAGACTGAAGCTTTCTTT.

V is TRBV18 and J is TRBJ2-6; 7 nucleotides agree with TRBD1. After removal of 3 bases from V and 0 bases from J, the junction contained 11 bases not matched to a gene. The CDR3 is 19 amino acids. CDR1 is KGHSH, CDR2 LQKENI, per germline. CDR3 region: CASSPIPGQTRSGANVLTF. Written as DNA, the CDR3 is TGTGCCAGCTCACCGATACCGGGACAGACCCGCTCTGGGGCCAACGTCCTGACTTTC.

V gene TRBV4-1 combines with J gene TRBJ1-2, with D tentatively TRBD1 (6 bases). The germline V gene has CDR1 MGHRA and CDR2 YSYEKL. V lost 8 bases and J 2 bases, leaving 9 bases between the germline ends. The CDR3 is made up of 12 amino acids. The CDR3 nucleotides are TGCGCCAGCTCCGGACAGAACTATGGCTACACCTTC. It encodes CASSGQNYGYTF.

This sequence joins TRBV6-5 and TRBJ1-1; D gene uncertain. CDR1 MNHEY and CDR2 SVGAGI come from the germline V gene. V lost 2 bases, J lost 7 bases, and 11 bases lay in between. The CDR3 length is 13 residues. The CDR3 DNA sequence: TGTGCCAGCAGTTACGGAGGCACGAGTGAAGCTTTCTTT. It is translated as CASSYGGTSEAFF.

This rearrangement joins TRBV14 to TRBJ2-2; D is ambiguous. The CDR3 runs to 13 residues. Germline CDR1 SGHDN, CDR2 FVKESK. V was cut by 2 bases and J by 4 bases, with 5 bases left in between. The CDR3, as DNA: TGTGCCAGCAGCCAACAGGCCACCGGGGAGCTGTTTTTT. Its translation is CASSQQATGELFF.

This chain connects TRBV30 to TRBJ2-4; 10 nucleotides match TRBD2. Germline trimming cut 4 bases from V and 5 bases from J; bases unmatched to any gene: 2. The CDR3 length is 13 residues. Looked up from germline, CDR1 is GTSNPN and CDR2 is SVGIG (reference sequence). The chain's CDR3 is CAWTSGSQNIQYF. The CDR3 DNA is TGTGCCTGGACTAGCGGGAGTCAAAACATTCAGTACTTC.

The rearrangement links TRBV2 to TRBJ1-2, with D uncertain. Trimming took off 4 bases at V and 0 bases at J, with 9 bases between the two ends. The germline CDR1 and CDR2 sequences are SNHLY and FYNNEI. The CDR3 contains 14 residues. The CDR3 DNA is TGTGCCAGCAGTGGTTTCACGGCTAACTATGGCTACACCTTC. It codes for CASSGFTANYGYTF.

The chain employs TRBV5-1 and TRBJ2-1, with TRBD2 matching 15 bases. The V segment lost 5 bases and the J segment 7 bases; nucleotides outside the gene matches: 1. Germline CDR1 and CDR2: SGHRS and YFSETQ. The CDR3 has 14 amino acids. The CDR3, as DNA: TGCGCCAGCAGAGGGACTAGCGGGGGGAATGAGCAGTTCTTC. Translation: CASRGTSGGNEQFF.

The chain couples TRBV28 to TRBJ2-2, with D possibly TRBD1 on 5 matching bases. The V end lost 6 bases, the J end lost 1 base, and 9 bases lay between the germline ends. CDR3 length equals 14 residues. Germline assignment: CDR1 MDHEN and CDR2 SYDVKM. CDR3 amino acids: CASRFQGNTGELFF. CDR3 bases: TGTGCCAGCAGATTCCAGGGGAACACCGGGGAGCTGTTTTTT.

This clone has only one observation. The chain has TRBV18 and TRBJ2-3, with D possibly TRBD2 on 5 matching bases. Per germline, CDR1 KGHSH and CDR2 LQKENI. The CDR3 is 14 residues long. The V end was cut by 3 bases, the J end by 2 bases, with 9 bases between. The CDR3 DNA reads TGTGCCAGCTCACCCTCGGGGAACACAGATACGCAGTATTTT. It encodes CASSPSGNTDTQYF.

The rearrangement uses TRBV7-9 and TRBJ1-2; 9 positions match TRBD1. There are 16 residues in the CDR3. Trimming at V came to 5 bases and at J to 4 bases, leaving 11 bases not matched to a gene. Germline values: CDR1 SEHNR, CDR2 FQNEAQ (reference sequence). Here the CDR3 reads CASSATTGGGGYGYTF. CDR3 nucleotide sequence: TGTGCCAGCAGCGCCACAACAGGGGGCGGCGGCTATGGCTACACCTTC.

The V and J genes are TRBV27 and TRBJ2-2; the match to TRBD2 covers 8 bases. Germline V gives CDR1 MNHEY, CDR2 SMNVEV (reference sequence). The CDR3 consists of 16 residues. Losses at the gene ends were 3 bases for V and 3 bases for J; bases not matched to a gene: 6. CDR3 DNA sequence: TGTGCCAGCAGTTTTGCGGGACTAGGTGACACCGGGGAGCTGTTTTTT. Amino acids: CASSFAGLGDTGELFF.

This clone was counted a few times. The chain carries TRBV3-1 (or the pseudogene TRBV3-2) and TRBJ1-4; 8 nucleotides match TRBD1. This CDR3 spans 15 amino acids. V shed 5 bases and J 7 bases; nucleotides not matched to a gene: 9. CDR1 is LGHDT, CDR2 YNNKEL, per germline (reference sequence). CDR3 in DNA: TGTGCCAGCAGCATCACAGGGGGAAAGGGTGAAAAACTGTTTTTT. Its protein product is CASSITGGKGEKLFF.

The rearrangement uses TRBV6-5 and TRBJ2-5; D is unclear. The length of the CDR3 is 14 residues. Germline V gene lookup returns CDR1 MNHEY and CDR2 SVGAGI. V was cut by 2 bases and J by 4 bases, with 11 bases left in between. The CDR3 sequence is CASSYDSVVETQYF. DNA for the CDR3: TGTGCCAGCAGTTACGATTCAGTTGTAGAGACCCAGTACTTC.

The chain joins TRBV19 to TRBJ1-5; 12 bases match TRBD1. V lost 9 bases to trimming and J lost 6 bases; unmatched junction nucleotides: 3. CDR1 is LNHDA, CDR2 SQIVND, per germline (reference sequence). The CDR3 has 13 residues. The CDR3 DNA is TGTGCCAGCACGGGACAGGGGGCTCAGCCCCAGCATTTT. Protein product: CASTGQGAQPQHF.

This clone has just one count. V usage is TRBV7-8 and J usage is TRBJ2-7; D is ambiguous. From germline, CDR1 is SGHVS and CDR2 FQNEAQ. The CDR3 extends over 13 amino acids. Trimming stripped 3 bases from V and 0 bases from J, with 6 bases between. The CDR3 region is CASSFGGSYEQYF. Here the CDR3 DNA reads TGTGCCAGCAGCTTCGGCGGCTCCTACGAGCAGTACTTC.

The chain recombines TRBV7-2 with TRBJ2-7; D may be TRBD2 (6 bases). V was shortened by 3 bases and J by 7 bases, with 22 bases between the two germline ends. In germline, CDR1 is SGHTA, CDR2 FQGNSA. The CDR3 is 16 amino acids. The CDR3 is CASSLQGMGGSREQYF. CDR3 nucleotide sequence: TGTGCCAGCAGCTTGCAAGGGATGGGGGGATCTCGGGAGCAGTACTTC.

The chain combines TRBV4-2 with TRBJ2-3; 8 nucleotides line up with TRBD2. CDR1 and CDR2 (germline): LGHNA, YNFKEQ. The CDR3 has 17 amino acids. J gave up 2 bases and V 1 base, and 8 bases lay outside the gene matches. For the CDR3, the DNA is TGTGCCAGCAGCCAAGTAGCAGCGGGGGACCCCACAGATACGCAGTATTTT. It is translated as CASSQVAAGDPTDTQYF.

The chain has TRBV30 and TRBJ1-3; D is unresolved. Germline V CDR1 and CDR2: GTSNPN, SVGIG (reference sequence). V lost 2 bases, J lost 6 bases, and 8 bases lay in between. CDR3 length: 12 amino acids. CDR3 sequence reads: CAWSQRENTIYF. The DNA of the CDR3 is TGTGCCTGGAGTCAACGGGAAAACACCATATATTTT.